The 27 T cell receptor beta chains below all came from one sample that was sequenced in a study of blood T cells in healthy people across ages. Primers used in a second PCR of about 6 to 12 cycles were a sample-barcoded 5' primer and a J-beta primer mix. TCRdb called the 5' RACE reads again in MiXCR, with one record for every CDR3 protein. The repertoire holds 1.5 million to 2 million distinct CDR3 sequences, approximately 50% seen once, with 2.1% in the top ten. Sequences were obtained from blood. These receptor sequences come from a woman in her 40s in good health.

The chain carries TRBV2 and TRBJ2-6, with D unresolved. The germline V gene has CDR1 SNHLY and CDR2 FYNNEI. CDR3 size: 18 residues. Between the trimmed V and J ends, which lost 6 bases and 1 base, there was a span of 19 bases. The CDR3 reads CASSQQLPHLSGANVLTF. CDR3 sequence (DNA): TGTGCCAGCAGCCAGCAGTTGCCCCACCTTTCTGGGGCCAACGTCCTGACTTTC.

This chain joins TRBV15 and TRBJ2-4, with D tentatively TRBD1 (5 bases). V was clipped by 0 bases and J by 0 bases, with 12 bases between them. CDR1 is LNHNV and CDR2 is YYDKDF in the germline V gene (reference sequence). This CDR3 is built from 17 residues. In nucleotides, the CDR3 is TGTGCCACCAGCAGAGATCGACAGACCCCAGCCAAAAACATTCAGTACTTC. It yields the protein CATSRDRQTPAKNIQYF.

This chain connects TRBV27 to TRBJ1-1; D gene uncertain. V lost 5 bases to trimming and J lost 1 base, with 8 bases between them. Germline assignment: CDR1 MNHEY and CDR2 SMNVEV (reference sequence). The CDR3 covers 13 residues. In nucleotides, the CDR3 is TGTGCCAGCAGTATGGGAACGAACACTGAAGCTTTCTTT. Translated, it gives CASSMGTNTEAFF.

Comment on this clonotype: The junction and the germline gene differ at one end; a read error may be behind it. The gene calls are TRBV28 and TRBJ2-7; a weak D match, TRBD1 (6 bases). The CDR3 runs to 15 residues. Germline V gene sequence: CDR1 MDHEN, CDR2 SYDVKM. As DNA, the CDR3 is TGTGCCAGCCAGGGGTTGGGGGCTAGCTCCTACGAGCGGTACTTC. This sequence encodes CASQGLGASSYERYF.

This clonotype occurred a few times. V is TRBV6-2 or TRBV6-3 and J is TRBJ2-5; D is ambiguous. This CDR3 is 13 amino acids long. The V and J ends lost 5 bases and 3 bases respectively, with 10 bases between them. Germline loops: CDR1 MNHEY, CDR2 SVGEGT. CDR3 in DNA: TGTGCCAGCAGTGCACGAAGGGAAGAGACCCAGTACTTC. This sequence encodes CASSARREETQYF.

Comment on this clonotype: The junction does not match germline at one end; this may be a read error. This chain uses TRBV20-1 with TRBJ2-4; D may correspond to TRBD1 or TRBD2 (6 bases each). CDR1 and CDR2 from the germline V gene are DFQATT and SNEGSKA (reference sequence). The CDR3 has 15 residues. This chain's CDR3 is CSAREGRGVGNIRYF. The CDR3 DNA follows: TGCAGTGCTAGAGAGGGTAGGGGGGTAGGAAACATTCGGTACTTC.

J is TRBJ2-1 and V is TRBV7-6; a possible D gene is TRBD1 (5 bases). This CDR3 spans 16 amino acids. V lost 4 bases, J lost 3 bases, and 16 bases lay in between. Germline loops: CDR1 SGHVS, CDR2 FNYEAQ. The CDR3 DNA reads as TGTGCCAGCAGCTCAGGGTCCGCGGCCATCTACAATGAGCAGTTCTTC. Amino acid sequence: CASSSGSAAIYNEQFF.

The gene calls are TRBV6-6 and TRBJ2-2, with D unresolved. The CDR3 length is 12 residues. Germline CDR1 reads MNHNY; CDR2 reads SVGAGI (reference sequence). V was trimmed by 4 bases and J by 8 bases, leaving 8 bases between them. This CDR3 is CASSSFQGELFF. In DNA, the CDR3 is TGTGCCAGCAGTTCCTTTCAGGGGGAGCTGTTTTTT.

This clonotype came up once. The chain employs TRBV5-6 and TRBJ2-1; D gene unclear. In germline, CDR1 is SGHDT, CDR2 YYEEEE. V was cut by 2 bases and J by 14 bases, with 23 bases left in between. The CDR3 loop spans 15 amino acids. As DNA, the CDR3 is TGTGCCAGCAGCTTACCTCCCGGTCCCGAAAGTTCAGAGTTCTTC. It codes for CASSLPPGPESSEFF.

Only a few counts were recorded for this clonotype. Written as DNA, the CDR3 is TGCAGCGTTGACGAGACTAGCGTAAGGGGAGATACGCAGTATTTT. Its translation is CSVDETSVRGDTQYF. The chain couples TRBV29-1 to TRBJ2-3; 8 nucleotides align to TRBD2. The ends lost 3 bases at V and 5 bases at J; junction bases unmatched: 10. This CDR3 region has 15 residues. Germline V gene lookup returns CDR1 SQVTM and CDR2 ANQGSEA.

This chain links TRBV4-3 with TRBJ1-2; 8 bases map to TRBD1. Germline loops: CDR1 LGHNA, CDR2 YSLEER. The CDR3 runs 14 residues. The V gene end was trimmed by 3 bases and the J gene end by 4 bases; junction bases not matched to a gene: 4. In nucleotides, the CDR3 is TGCGCCAGCAGCCACCGAGGGACAGGCTATGGCTACACCTTC. Amino acid sequence: CASSHRGTGYGYTF.

This chain uses TRBV2 with TRBJ2-5; 8 nucleotides align to TRBD2. V trimming: 4 bases; J trimming: 5 bases; junction bases outside the gene matches: 6. The CDR3 consists of 14 residues. The germline V gene has CDR1 SNHLY and CDR2 FYNNEI. In DNA, the CDR3 is TGTGCCAGCAGTGGAGGACTAGCATCCGAGACCCAGTACTTC. This sequence encodes CASSGGLASETQYF.

The sample holds a few counts of this clonotype. The gene calls are TRBV6-2 or TRBV6-3 and TRBJ2-6; D possibly matches TRBD1 or TRBD2 (5 bases each). V gave up 5 bases and J gave up 0 bases, with 14 bases separating them. Germline V gives CDR1 MNHEY, CDR2 SVGEGT. The CDR3 is 17 residues long. The CDR3 sequence is CASSRPGRLSGANVLTF. For the CDR3, the DNA is TGTGCCAGCAGTCGGCCGGGACGCCTCTCTGGGGCCAACGTCCTGACTTTC.

V gene TRBV7-2 combines with J gene TRBJ2-3; TRBD2 is a possible D gene (6 bases). This CDR3 spans 19 amino acids. Germline assignment: CDR1 SGHTA and CDR2 FQGNSA. The germline V and J ends were trimmed by 4 bases and 0 bases, with 23 bases remaining between them. DNA for the CDR3: TGTGCCAGCAGCTACCCCCCCTCCGGGGGACCCCTTAGCACAGATACGCAGTATTTT. Translation: CASSYPPSGGPLSTDTQYF.

This clonotype was seen a handful of times. The gene calls are TRBV5-5 and TRBJ2-3; D perhaps matches TRBD2 (5 bases). The CDR3 extends over 15 amino acids. Between the trimmed V and J ends, which lost 10 bases and 0 bases, there was a span of 18 bases. The germline V gene encodes CDR1 SGHKS and CDR2 YYEKEE (reference sequence). In DNA form, the CDR3 reads TGTGCCGGTCAAGCAGGCCAGCGGAGCACAGATACGCAGTATTTT. Translated: CAGQAGQRSTDTQYF.

The count of this clonotype is one. This rearrangement joins TRBV27 to TRBJ1-1; a weak D match, TRBD1 (5 bases). The germline gives CDR1 MNHEY, CDR2 SMNVEV (reference sequence). This CDR3 contains 13 residues. Between the trimmed V and J ends, which lost 5 bases and 4 bases, there was a span of 11 bases. This CDR3 is CASSPFGATEAFF. The CDR3 region has the DNA TGTGCCAGCAGTCCTTTCGGGGCCACTGAAGCTTTCTTT.

CDR3 nucleotides: TGCGCCAGCCAACAGGGACTAGCGAGAGATACGCAGTATTTT. Protein: CASQQGLARDTQYF. The chain couples TRBV10-2 to TRBJ2-3, with 10 nucleotides matching TRBD2. The J segment lost 5 bases and the V segment lost 8 bases, leaving 7 bases of the junction unmatched. The germline gives CDR1 WSHSY, CDR2 SAAADI. The CDR3 loop spans 14 amino acids.

This clonotype was recorded a few times. The rearrangement joins TRBV28 to TRBJ2-3; TRBD2 is a possible D gene (6 bases). From germline, CDR1 is MDHEN and CDR2 SYDVKM. The CDR3 totals 15 residues. The germline V and J ends were trimmed by 7 bases and 2 bases, with 16 bases remaining between them. CDR3 DNA sequence: TGTGCCAGCACCCCCTCTAGCGACCCCACAGATACGCAGTATTTT. Its protein product is CASTPSSDPTDTQYF.

V usage is TRBV5-1 and J usage is TRBJ2-3, with 13 bases lining up with TRBD2. Germline V gene data show CDR1 as SGHRS and CDR2 as YFSETQ. Trimming cost V 4 bases and J 5 bases; bases outside gene matches: 4. The CDR3 totals 15 residues. CDR3 in DNA: TGCGCCAGCAGCCGGACTAGCGGGAGCCAAGATACGCAGTATTTT. Its protein product is CASSRTSGSQDTQYF.

This chain links TRBV6-2 or TRBV6-3 with TRBJ2-2, with no clear D. Trimming removed 5 bases from V and 5 bases from J, with 6 bases in between. The germline V gene encodes CDR1 MNHEY and CDR2 SVGEGT. The CDR3 is made up of 12 amino acids. DNA for the CDR3: TGTGCCAGCAGTAGCTGGACCGGGGAGCTGTTTTTT. Protein: CASSSWTGELFF.

This clonotype came up a few times. The gene calls are TRBV20-1 and TRBJ1-2, with 7 bases lining up with TRBD1. This CDR3 is 11 amino acids long. Germline CDR1 and CDR2: DFQATT and SNEGSKA (reference sequence). V lost 2 bases to trimming and J lost 8 bases; unmatched junction nucleotides: 2. The CDR3 loop is CSARQGGGYTF. The CDR3 nucleotides are TGCAGTGCTAGACAGGGGGGCGGCTACACCTTC.

V and J are TRBV14 and TRBJ2-1; TRBD2 is a possible D gene (6 bases). This CDR3 is built from 14 residues. The germline CDR1 and CDR2 sequences are SGHDN and FVKESK. Trimming pared 4 bases from V and 6 bases from J, leaving 13 bases between. CDR3 sequence: CASSRLLATNEQFF. The CDR3 nucleotides read TGTGCCAGCAGCCGTCTACTAGCTACCAATGAGCAGTTCTTC.

The chain couples TRBV7-6 to TRBJ2-5; D is unresolved. CDR3 size: 14 residues. Germline V gene data show CDR1 as SGHVS and CDR2 as FNYEAQ. The V end was cut by 0 bases, the J end by 5 bases, with 10 bases between. The CDR3 spells CASSLAGSDETQYF. For the CDR3, the DNA is TGTGCCAGCAGCTTAGCAGGGTCGGATGAGACCCAGTACTTC. The full variable domain, rest sourced from reference TRBV7-6 and TRBJ2-5, is GAGVSQSPRYKVTKRGQDVALRCDPISGHVSLYWYRQALGQGPEFLTYFNYEAQQDKSGLPNDRFSAERPEGSISTLTIQRTEQRDSAMYRCASSLAGSDETQYFGPGTRLLVL.

J is TRBJ1-4 and V is TRBV7-2, with a tentative D call TRBD1 (5 bases). The V gene lost 6 bases and the J gene lost 0 bases, with 8 bases spanning the gap. The CDR3 sequence is 14 residues long. CDR1 and CDR2 from the germline V gene are SGHTA and FQGNSA. For the CDR3, the DNA is TGTGCCAGCAGGTTGACAGCAACTAATGAAAAACTGTTTTTT. As protein: CASRLTATNEKLFF. Filled out from reference TRBV7-2 and TRBJ1-4, the complete variable domain reads GAGVSQSPSNKVTEKGKDVELRCDPISGHTALYWYRQSLGQGLEFLIYFQGNSAPDKSGLPSDRFSAERTGGSVSTLTIQRTQQEDSAVYLCASRLTATNEKLFFGSGTQLSVL.

This sequence joins TRBV6-1 and TRBJ2-1, with D perhaps TRBD1 (6 bases). This CDR3 spans 13 amino acids. In germline, CDR1 is MNHNS, CDR2 SASEGT. V dropped 5 bases and J dropped 4 bases, with 9 bases sitting between them. The DNA of the CDR3 is TGTGCCAGCAGTATACAGGGTTACAATGAGCAGTTCTTC. Its protein product is CASSIQGYNEQFF.

This clonotype was seen a single time. The chain combines TRBV10-3 with TRBJ1-1; D is unclear. Deletions cut 3 bases from V and 4 bases from J, with 18 bases between. The CDR3 spans 16 residues. Germline lookup yields CDR1 ENHRY and CDR2 SYGVKD. The CDR3 spells CAISDRVGVSSTEAFF. The CDR3 DNA follows: TGTGCCATCAGTGACCGAGTCGGGGTTAGTAGCACTGAAGCTTTCTTT.

The chain recombines TRBV6-2 or TRBV6-3 with TRBJ2-2; D tentatively reads TRBD1 or TRBD2 (6 bases each). The CDR3 consists of 15 residues. V lost 2 bases to trimming and J lost 5 bases, with 12 bases between them. Germline values: CDR1 MNHEY, CDR2 SVGEGT. The DNA for the CDR3 is TGTGCCAGCAGTTACATAGGGGGAGGTACCGGGGAGCTGTTTTTT. Translating gives CASSYIGGGTGELFF.